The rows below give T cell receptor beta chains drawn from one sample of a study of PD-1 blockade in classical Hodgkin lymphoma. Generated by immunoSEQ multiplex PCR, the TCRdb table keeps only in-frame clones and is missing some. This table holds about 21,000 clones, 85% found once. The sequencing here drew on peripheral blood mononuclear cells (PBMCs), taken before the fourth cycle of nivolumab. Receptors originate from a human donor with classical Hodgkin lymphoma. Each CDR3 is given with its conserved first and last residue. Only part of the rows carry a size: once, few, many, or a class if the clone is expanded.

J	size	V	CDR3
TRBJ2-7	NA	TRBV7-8	CASSRGGPGEQYF
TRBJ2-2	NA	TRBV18	CASSTQGSGELFF
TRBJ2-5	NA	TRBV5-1	CASSLGGTSAGETQYF
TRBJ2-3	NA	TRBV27	CASSLKRERPDTQYF
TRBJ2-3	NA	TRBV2	CASRGSGRATDTQYF
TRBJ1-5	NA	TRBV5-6	CASSPRGGRAGQPQHF
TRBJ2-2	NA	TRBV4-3	CASSPYPRLAGSGTGELFF
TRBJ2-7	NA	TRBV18	CASSPYIVRGDSSYEQYF
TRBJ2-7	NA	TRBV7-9	CASSRRDRGHEQYF
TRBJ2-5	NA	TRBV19	CASSPYLTGGETQYF
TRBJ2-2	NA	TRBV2	CASSEGREIGTGELFF
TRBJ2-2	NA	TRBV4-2	CASSLTDRQDYTGELFF
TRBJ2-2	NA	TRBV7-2	CASSFLGLAGGNTGELFF
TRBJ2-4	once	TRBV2	CASRAGGLAKNIQYF
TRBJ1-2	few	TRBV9	CQDPPAQSSNGYTF
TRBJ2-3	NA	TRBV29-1	CSVEEVGHTDTQYF
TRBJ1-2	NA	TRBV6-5	CASSYAKEMANYGYTF
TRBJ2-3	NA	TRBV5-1	CASSLSSGGAPDTQYF
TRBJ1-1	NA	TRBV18	CASSPPNTDRNTEAFF
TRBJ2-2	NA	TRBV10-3	CAISESSPGELFF
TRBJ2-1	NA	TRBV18	CASSPQGAVEQFF
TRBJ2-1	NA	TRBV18	CASSPPSGGSMRNEQFF
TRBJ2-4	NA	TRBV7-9	CASSSSGNRQGIPNIQYF
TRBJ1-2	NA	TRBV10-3	CATSKRTGDKRGDYGYTF
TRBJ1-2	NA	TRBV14	CASSQDRKSYTF
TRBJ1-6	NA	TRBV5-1	CASTPGTGGDSPLHF
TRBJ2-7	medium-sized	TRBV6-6	CASSRTGSSYEQYF
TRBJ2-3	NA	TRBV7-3	CASSLAGGPEDTQYF